One and the same sample provided the 9 T cell receptor beta chains below, sequenced in a study of cytomegalovirus exposure and HLA in healthy donors. Clones were read by immunoSEQ multiplex PCR, and TCRdb kept only the in-frame ones, dropping some. The sample lists around 300,000 clones, 70% to 90% seen once, with 1% in the top ten. Sequences were obtained from PBMCs. These receptors all stem from a woman aged 18-29 years in good health and CMV-seronegative.

This clone was picked up a small number of times. In DNA form, the CDR3 reads TGTGCCAGCAGCTATGGACAGGACACTGAAGCTTTCTTT. Translated, it gives CASSYGQDTEAFF. The V gene is TRBV5-6, the J gene TRBJ1-1; TRBD1 matches at 7 bases. The CDR3 has 13 residues. The V and J ends lost 3 bases and 3 bases, in that order; junction bases with no gene match: 2. From germline, CDR1 is SGHDT and CDR2 YYEEEE.

This clone was counted once. The chain couples TRBV30 to TRBJ1-6, with D perhaps TRBD1 (6 bases). Trimming pared 7 bases from V and 4 bases from J, leaving 17 bases between. The CDR3 is 15 amino acids. Germline lookup yields CDR1 GTSNPN and CDR2 SVGIG (reference sequence). For the CDR3, the DNA is TGTGCCTTGTTCGTGAGGACAGTTTATAATTCACCCCTCCACTTT. Its translation is CALFVRTVYNSPLHF.

In its sample, this clone was seen many times. The chain is built from TRBV4-1 and TRBJ1-2; D remains ambiguous. The ends were cut back, 0 bases at V and 7 bases at J, with 9 bases in the middle. The CDR3 totals 13 residues. CDR1 is MGHRA, CDR2 YSYEKL, per germline. The CDR3 coding sequence is TGCGCCAGCAGCCAAGATCGTTCGAGTGGCTACACCTTC. It specifies CASSQDRSSGYTF.

This chain joins TRBV5-1 and TRBJ2-1; D is possibly TRBD2 (6 bases). Germline-derived CDR1 and CDR2 are SGHRS and YFSETQ. The CDR3 loop spans 15 amino acids. V lost 4 bases, J lost 5 bases, and 16 bases lay in between. Written as DNA, the CDR3 is TGCGCCAGCAGCCCCCGAATAGCGGACAACAATGAGCAGTTCTTC. Encoded protein: CASSPRIADNNEQFF.

The chain combines TRBV28 with TRBJ1-2, with D possibly being TRBD1 (6 bases). CDR3 length: 13 residues. The germline CDR1 and CDR2 sequences are MDHEN and SYDVKM. With 3 bases removed from V and 4 bases from J, the gap between germline ends came to 9 bases. The CDR3 loop is CASSFGGAYGYTF. DNA of the CDR3: TGTGCCAGCAGTTTCGGGGGGGCCTATGGCTACACCTTC.

As DNA, the CDR3 is TGTGCCTGGAGTGGTTGGGCAGGGAGGAATGAAAAACTGTTTTTT. Amino acids: CAWSGWAGRNEKLFF. V is TRBV30 and J is TRBJ1-4; possible D gene TRBD1, 5 bases. Per the germline V gene, CDR1 is GTSNPN and CDR2 is SVGIG (reference sequence). V was shortened by 1 base and J by 5 bases, with 14 bases between the two germline ends. The CDR3 is 15 amino acids.

This sequence joins TRBV6-1 and TRBJ1-5, with 10 nucleotides matching TRBD1. The ends lost 1 base at V and 6 bases at J; junction bases unmatched: 3. CDR1 and CDR2 from the germline V gene are MNHNS and SASEGT. The CDR3 is 15 residues long. This CDR3 reads CASSEGTGGSQPQHF. The CDR3 nucleotides are TGTGCCAGCAGTGAAGGGACAGGGGGAAGTCAGCCCCAGCATTTT.

The V and J genes are TRBV7-3 and TRBJ2-1; TRBD2 might be the D (7 bases). The CDR3 totals 19 residues. CDR1 is SGHTA, CDR2 FQGTGA, per germline. The V end lost 1 base, the J end lost 10 bases, and 29 bases lay between the germline ends. The CDR3 spells CASSLNGGGQPRSHQEQFF. Written as DNA, the CDR3 is TGTGCCAGCAGCTTAAACGGCGGGGGCCAACCGCGGTCCCACCAGGAGCAGTTCTTC.

The chain employs TRBV18 and TRBJ1-5; 9 positions agree with TRBD1. This CDR3 contains 18 residues. Losses at the gene ends were 1 base for V and 0 bases for J; bases not matched to a gene: 7. From germline, CDR1 is KGHSH and CDR2 LQKENI. The CDR3 DNA reads as TGTGCCAGCTCACCACTGGGACAGGGCCCCTATAGCAATCAGCCCCAGCATTTT. Translation gives CASSPLGQGPYSNQPQHF. The full variable domain, its missing parts supplied by reference TRBV18 and TRBJ1-5, is NAGVMQNPRHLVRRRGQEARLRCSPMKGHSHVYWYRQLPEEGLKFMVYLQKENIIDESGMPKERFSAEFPKEGPSILRIQQVVRGDSAAYFCASSPLGQGPYSNQPQHFGDGTRLSIL.